One and the same sample provided the 19 T cell receptor beta chains below, sequenced in a study of T-cell memory formation after mild COVID-19 (dated by TCRdb to about 2021). Libraries were constructed by 5' RACE. TCRdb records Illumina NovaSeq 6000 as the sequencer. TCRdb applied fastp at Q25 and MiXCR to the public reads, then kept only in-frame beta chains. Rows are unified per CDR3 protein, each entry keeping the most common DNA and genes. Here the sample has just over 350,000 distinct CDR3 sequences; approximately 14% occur a single time. Together, the top ten hold roughly a fifth of the sample. The sequenced sample was PBMCs or a T cell subset sorted from them (not recorded which). These TCRs come from a man aged 18 to 35 who had mild COVID-19 (a few samples of this study predate the infection). The sample titles of this study are shuffled in the database, so cell type and time point are left out; the donor was told from shared clones.

This clonotype was found a few times. V gene TRBV5-1 combines with J gene TRBJ1-2; possible D gene TRBD1, 6 bases. The CDR3 is 14 amino acids. Trimming removed 1 base at V and 4 bases at J, with 11 bases between. Germline CDR1 is SGHRS and CDR2 is YFSETQ. The CDR3 is CASSLTGIGYGYTF. The CDR3 DNA sequence: TGCGCCAGCAGCTTGACAGGGATAGGCTATGGCTACACCTTC.

This clonotype was detected a few times. The CDR3, as DNA: TGTGCCAGCAGCTTAGCCAGCGGGGTACCGACCTACAATGAGCAGTTCTTC. This codes for CASSLASGVPTYNEQFF. The chain uses TRBV7-3 and TRBJ2-1; 7 bases line up with TRBD2. The germline V gene encodes CDR1 SGHTA and CDR2 FQGTGA. CDR3 length equals 17 residues. V lost 2 bases to trimming and J lost 2 bases; unmatched junction nucleotides: 9.

This chain uses TRBV6-5 with TRBJ1-2, with D perhaps matching TRBD1 (5 bases). The CDR3 loop spans 14 amino acids. V lost 8 bases and J lost 4, with 17 bases in between. Per the germline V gene, CDR1 is MNHEY and CDR2 is SVGAGI. CDR3 nucleotides: TGTGCCAGCGGTCGTGCGGGGCTGAGCTATGGCTACACCTTC. This sequence encodes CASGRAGLSYGYTF.

This clonotype was seen just once. This chain connects TRBV7-2 to TRBJ1-4; D unclear. Looked up from germline, CDR1 is SGHTA and CDR2 is FQGNSA. Trimming left V 4 bases short and J 5 bases short, with 14 bases between. This CDR3 is 15 amino acids long. In DNA, the CDR3 is TGTGCCAGCAGCTCCCCGTCAGTGCCCAATGAAAAACTGTTTTTT. This codes for CASSSPSVPNEKLFF.

This clonotype came up many times. V and J are TRBV20-1 and TRBJ1-5, with unresolved D. The germline V and J ends were trimmed by 6 bases and 0 bases, with 9 bases remaining between them. The CDR3 totals 13 residues. Per germline, CDR1 DFQATT and CDR2 SNEGSKA (reference sequence). The CDR3 region has the DNA TGCAGTGCACAACACGTTAGCAATCAGCCCCAGCATTTT. This gives the protein CSAQHVSNQPQHF.

This clonotype was counted a few times. The chain uses TRBV10-3 and TRBJ2-5, with TRBD2 matching 10 bases. Germline V gene sequence: CDR1 ENHRY, CDR2 SYGVKD. Trimming removed 10 bases from V and 2 bases from J; junction bases left unmatched: 4. This CDR3 has 13 residues. The CDR3, as DNA: TGTGCCACTCAACTAGCGGGGCAAGAGACCCAGTACTTC. Its translation: CATQLAGQETQYF.

This clonotype was found a few times. The CDR3 nucleotides read TGTGCCAGCAGCTTGTCGATTGAGACCCAGTACTTC. It translates to CASSLSIETQYF. This chain joins TRBV5-5 and TRBJ2-5; D is unclear. The V end was cut by 1 base, the J end by 5 bases, with 6 bases between. Germline assignment: CDR1 SGHKS and CDR2 YYEKEE (reference sequence). The CDR3 contains 12 residues.

The CDR3 sequence is CASSARQGEENGYTF. CDR3 sequence (DNA): TGTGCCAGCAGCGCTCGACAGGGGGAGGAGAATGGCTACACCTTC. The rearrangement uses TRBV11-2 and TRBJ1-2; 9 bases are a match to TRBD1. With V trimmed by 5 bases and J by 6 bases, 10 bases remained unmatched. The CDR3 runs 15 residues. Germline lookup yields CDR1 SGHAT and CDR2 FQNNGV.

A few counts support this clonotype. J is TRBJ2-2 and V is TRBV4-1; no firm D call. V gave up 4 bases and J gave up 7 bases, with 13 bases separating them. Germline V gene lookup returns CDR1 MGHRA and CDR2 YSYEKL. The CDR3 runs to 14 residues. The CDR3 coding sequence is TGCGCCAGCAGCCCCCGGACCAACGGCGGGGAGCTGTTTTTT. Translating gives CASSPRTNGGELFF.

This clonotype was seen many times. The chain is built from TRBV20-1 and TRBJ2-7; D might be TRBD2 (5 bases). This CDR3 contains 14 residues. CDR1 and CDR2 from the germline V gene are DFQATT and SNEGSKA (reference sequence). Trimming removed 3 bases at V and 2 bases at J, with 14 bases between. DNA for the CDR3: TGCAGTGCTAGTCTCCCGGGGTCTACCTACGAGCAGTACTTC. Protein: CSASLPGSTYEQYF.

This clonotype showed up many times. The J gene is TRBJ1-4, the V gene TRBV15, with 8 bases that match TRBD1. V lost 5 bases to trimming and J lost 8 bases; unmatched junction nucleotides: 4. Germline V gives CDR1 LNHNV, CDR2 YYDKDF (reference sequence). This CDR3 is 13 amino acids long. CDR3 sequence: CATSGQGWEKLFF. The DNA for the CDR3 is TGTGCCACCAGCGGACAGGGTTGGGAAAAACTGTTTTTT.

V gene TRBV20-1 combines with J gene TRBJ1-1; no firm D call. The CDR3 sequence is 15 residues long. Germline V CDR1 and CDR2: DFQATT, SNEGSKA (reference sequence). V lost 6 bases and J 0 bases, leaving 17 bases between the germline ends. CDR3 loop: CSARPPLRMNTEAFF. The CDR3 coding sequence is TGCAGTGCGAGACCCCCTCTTCGGATGAACACTGAAGCTTTCTTT.

This chain uses TRBV18 with TRBJ2-6, with D possibly TRBD1 on 6 matching bases. The V end was cut by 6 bases, the J end by 1 base, with 16 bases between. The length of the CDR3 is 17 residues. In germline, CDR1 is KGHSH, CDR2 LQKENI. The CDR3 nucleotides are TGTGCCAGCTCTCAACTGACAGGCGGATCTGGGGCCAACGTCCTGACTTTC. Protein: CASSQLTGGSGANVLTF. The whole variable domain, filled in from reference TRBV18 and TRBJ2-6, reads NAGVMQNPRHLVRRRGQEARLRCSPMKGHSHVYWYRQLPEEGLKFMVYLQKENIIDESGMPKERFSAEFPKEGPSILRIQQVVRGDSAAYFCASSQLTGGSGANVLTFGAGSRLTVL.

The chain joins TRBV28 to TRBJ2-3; D is undetermined. Per germline, CDR1 MDHEN and CDR2 SYDVKM. The V end lost 2 bases, the J end lost 3 bases, and 9 bases lay between the germline ends. The CDR3 spans 14 residues. The CDR3 here is CASSLPPKTDTQYF. The CDR3 DNA is TGTGCCAGCAGTTTACCCCCCAAGACAGATACGCAGTATTTT. Using reference TRBV28 and TRBJ2-3 for the parts outside the CDR3, the full variable domain is DVKVTQSSRYLVKRTGEKVFLECVQDMDHENMFWYRQDPGLGLRLIYFSYDVKMKEKGDIPEGYSVSREKKERFSLILESASTNQTSMYLCASSLPPKTDTQYFGPGTRLTVL.

This clonotype was found many times. The gene calls are TRBV5-6 and TRBJ2-1, with 7 bases aligning to TRBD2. Germline V CDR1 and CDR2: SGHDT, YYEEEE. V was clipped by 4 bases and J by 0 bases; unmatched bases: 7. CDR3 length: 16 amino acids. The CDR3 protein is CASSGVAGDSYNEQFF. In nucleotides, the CDR3 is TGTGCCAGCAGCGGGGTGGCGGGGGACTCCTACAATGAGCAGTTCTTC.

The chain couples TRBV27 to TRBJ2-3; no clear D gene. CDR1 and CDR2 from the germline V gene are MNHEY and SMNVEV (reference sequence). Trimming took off 8 bases at V and 6 bases at J, with 21 bases between the two ends. The CDR3 has 15 amino acids. The CDR3 sequence is CASGPWELPGDTQYF. Written as DNA, the CDR3 is TGTGCCAGCGGTCCGTGGGAACTACCGGGCGATACGCAGTATTTT.

CDR3: CATSDSWTALSNEQFF. The CDR3 bases are TGTGCCACCAGTGATTCTTGGACAGCACTAAGCAATGAGCAGTTCTTC. The rearrangement joins TRBV24-1 to TRBJ2-1; possible D gene TRBD1, 6 bases. CDR3 length equals 16 residues. CDR1 and CDR2 (germline): KGHDR, SFDVKD. V lost 2 bases to trimming and J lost 6 bases, with 16 bases between them.

This clonotype was recorded a few times. V and J are TRBV12-3 or TRBV12-4 and TRBJ2-7; 9 bases are shared with TRBD1. The ends lost 5 bases at V and 4 bases at J; junction bases unmatched: 12. CDR3 length: 16 amino acids. For the CDR3, the DNA is TGTGCCAGCAGTCTCGGACAGGGGTTAGGTGGGTACGAGCAGTACTTC. Translation: CASSLGQGLGGYEQYF.

J is TRBJ2-1 and V is TRBV5-4; D may correspond to TRBD1 or TRBD2 (7 bases each). The CDR3 loop spans 14 amino acids. Germline lookup yields CDR1 SGHNT and CDR2 YYREEE (reference sequence). The ends were cut back, 4 bases at V and 9 bases at J, with 17 bases in the middle. In DNA, the CDR3 is TGTGCCAGCAGCCGGGCCAGGGGGGGTAGTGAGCAGTTCTTC. Protein sequence: CASSRARGGSEQFF.